This record looks at one TCR beta chain sequence and its context. Profiled with immunoSEQ multiplex PCR; TCRdb holds only in-frame clones, not every one. The sample holds approximately 200,000 clones, 70% to 85% seen once. Germline assignment: CDR1 LNHNV and CDR2 YYDKDF (reference sequence). CDR3 size: 15 residues. Between the trimmed V and J ends, which lost 1 base and 8 bases, there was a span of 17 bases. This sample was included in a study of blood T cell repertoires in COVID-19. The chain has TRBV15 and TRBJ1-2, with a possible D match to TRBD1 (5 bases). This TCR was recovered from a woman aged 40 to 50 with acute COVID-19. The sample comprised PBMCs or T cells enriched from blood (not recorded which). The CDR3 nucleotides are TGTGCCACCAGCAGAGGGGGGGGAGCAGGAGAAGGCTACACCTTC. The encoded protein is CATSRGGGAGEGYTF.